These T cell receptor beta chains were read from a single sample in a study of human T cells and chemical hapten exposure. TCRdb recomputed calls from the RACE reads with MiXCR, one row per CDR3 protein. This repertoire shows roughly 30,000 distinct CDR3 sequences, 6.5% to 8.5% found once; its top ten account for about 9.8%. Sequenced sample: whole blood. The receptor source for this set is a human donor in good health. Some clones in this sample may be carry-over from other donors' samples. Both conserved end residues are part of each CDR3. The D gene is left open where the match is weak. Rows give clone size only sometimes, using once, few, many, or a class for an expanded clone.

V gene	CDR3 length	D gene	clone size	J gene	CDR3 DNA	CDR3 protein
TRBV7-2	15	TRBD2	many	TRBJ2-3	TGTGCCAGCAGCCTTTGGACTAGCGGGAGGGATACGCAGTATTTT	CASSLWTSGRDTQYF
TRBV7-2	14	-	-	TRBJ1-6	TGTGCCAGCAGCTTCCACAGGGAGAATTCACCCCTCCACTTT	CASSFHRENSPLHF
TRBV4-1	17	TRBD1	-	TRBJ1-3	TGCGCCAGCAGCCAAGATGCGGGGACAGCTTTTGGAAACACCATATATTTT	CASSQDAGTAFGNTIYF
TRBV30	13	-	-	TRBJ2-7	TGTGCCTGGAGTGTTGGGACGGGGTACGAGCAGTACTTC	CAWSVGTGYEQYF
TRBV2	14	-	few	TRBJ2-2	TGTGCCAGCAGGGGCAGGGGGGCCACCGGGGAGCTGTTTTTT	CASRGRGATGELFF
TRBV29-1	14	TRBD1	-	TRBJ2-7	TGCAGCGTTCGGGACAGGAGGAACTCCTACGAGCAGTACTTC	CSVRDRRNSYEQYF
TRBV28	14	-	many	TRBJ1-1	TGTGCCAGCAGTTCCTCGGACGGGGGACCTGAAGCTTTCTTT	CASSSSDGGPEAFF
TRBV18	17	TRBD1	many	TRBJ2-1	TGTGCCAGCTCACCACCGCCCGACAGGGTCACCTACAATGAGCAGTTCTTC	CASSPPPDRVTYNEQFF
TRBV6-2/TRBV6-3	15	-	many	TRBJ1-1	TGTGCCAGCAGTCCGTCACTTCCATGGGGCACTGAAGCTTTCTTT	CASSPSLPWGTEAFF
TRBV12-3/TRBV12-4	19	-	few	TRBJ1-4	TGTGCCAGCAGTTTAAGGGGAACAATGGGGGTAGTGACTAATGAAAAACTGTTTTTT	CASSLRGTMGVVTNEKLFF
TRBV20-1	13	-	many	TRBJ1-6	TGCAGTGCATGGTCGGGTACTAATTCACCCCTCCACTTT	CSAWSGTNSPLHF
TRBV4-2	16	-	many	TRBJ1-5	TGTGCCAGCAGCCAAGAGACTGGGCCGTCGGGGCAGCCCCAGCATTTT	CASSQETGPSGQPQHF
TRBV29-1	13	-	few	TRBJ1-2	TGCAGCGTTGCCGGCGGGCAGGACTATGGCGACACCTTC	CSVAGGQDYGDTF
TRBV4-1	19	TRBD2	many	TRBJ2-1	TGCGCCAGCAGCCAAGTTCATGGGGCTAGCGGGATCAACCAAAATGAGCAGTTCTTC	CASSQVHGASGINQNEQFF
TRBV27	17	-	-	TRBJ1-2	TGTGCCAGCAGTTTTCGGGGTCCCAGGGGCGCTCTCTATGGCTACACCTTC	CASSFRGPRGALYGYTF
TRBV13	16	TRBD1	many	TRBJ2-3	TGTGCCAGCAGCCCGAAGTACAGGGGAATTAGCGATACGCAGTATTTT	CASSPKYRGISDTQYF
TRBV29-1	12	-	many	TRBJ2-7	TGCAGCGTTGAAGACCCCCCCTACGAGCAGTACTTC	CSVEDPPYEQYF
TRBV28	15	-	few	TRBJ1-4	TGTGCCAGCAGTTTATCAGGACAGCCCCACGAAAAACTGTTTTTT	CASSLSGQPHEKLFF
TRBV7-2	15	TRBD2	many	TRBJ2-3	TGTGCCAGCAGTTCGAGCGGGAACCCCACAGATACGCAGTATTTT	CASSSSGNPTDTQYF
TRBV6-2/TRBV6-3	16	TRBD1	-	TRBJ1-1	TGTGCCAGCAGCTCGGGACAGGGGTATTGGTACACTGAAGCTTTCTTT	CASSSGQGYWYTEAFF
TRBV6-5	17	TRBD2	few	TRBJ2-7	TGTGCCAGCAGTTACTCGCCTAGCGGGGATACATTCTACGAGCAGTACTTC	CASSYSPSGDTFYEQYF
TRBV28	17	-	many	TRBJ1-5	TGTGCCAGCGGGGGCGGAACCATCTATAGCGGCAATCAGCCCCAGCATTTT	CASGGGTIYSGNQPQHF
TRBV15	15	TRBD1	-	TRBJ1-2	TGTGCCACCAGCAGAGATCAAGGGACAGGGTATGGCTACACCTTC	CATSRDQGTGYGYTF
TRBV9	18	TRBD1	few	TRBJ1-1	TGTGCCAGCAGCCGACTCTCCCGGGACAGGGGGATGAACACTGAAGCTTTCTTT	CASSRLSRDRGMNTEAFF
TRBV6-5	15	TRBD2	many	TRBJ2-7	TGTGCCAGCAGTTACTCCGGGACGGGAGGCTACGAGCAGTACTTC	CASSYSGTGGYEQYF
TRBV20-1	14	-	few	TRBJ1-5	TGCAGTGCTAGATACCCGGGGGTTGGACAGCCCCAGCATTTT	CSARYPGVGQPQHF
TRBV5-1	16	TRBD2	-	TRBJ2-1	TGCGCCAGCAGCTTAAGCGGGGGGCCTCGAGGCAATGAGCAGTTCTTC	CASSLSGGPRGNEQFF
TRBV29-1	11	-	many	TRBJ1-1	TGCAGCGTTGTGCGACAGACTGAAGCTTTCTTT	CSVVRQTEAFF
TRBV30	14	TRBD1	many	TRBJ2-3	TGTGCCTGGAGTGGACAGGGGGGTTCAGATACGCAGTATTTT	CAWSGQGGSDTQYF
TRBV3-1	13	-	many	TRBJ2-5	TGTGCCAGCAGCCTGGGGGGCCAAGAGACCCAGTACTTC	CASSLGGQETQYF
TRBV12-3/TRBV12-4	13	-	medium-sized	TRBJ1-1	TGTGCCAGCAGTTTAGGGGAAAACACTGAAGCTTTCTTT	CASSLGENTEAFF
TRBV7-6	14	-	-	TRBJ2-3	TGTGCCAGCAGCTTAGAGTTCGGGGAAGATACGCAGTATTTT	CASSLEFGEDTQYF
TRBV7-8	14	-	many	TRBJ2-1	TGTGCCAGCAGCTTAGTGTTTCTCACCAATGAGCAGTTCTTC	CASSLVFLTNEQFF
TRBV18	16	TRBD1	many	TRBJ2-2	TGTGCCAGCTCGCGAACCGGGACAGGGAACACCGGGGAGCTGTTTTTT	CASSRTGTGNTGELFF
TRBV7-8	11	-	many	TRBJ2-7	TGTGCCAGCAGCTTAGACTACGAGCAGTACTTC	CASSLDYEQYF
TRBV29-1	16	-	-	TRBJ1-1	TGCAGCGCTCTGGGGATGGTGCGGGACCTGAGGACTGAAGCTTTCTTT	CSALGMVRDLRTEAFF
TRBV7-8	13	-	few	TRBJ1-5	TGTGCCAGCAGCATTACAGGGTCTCAGCCCCAGCATTTT	CASSITGSQPQHF
TRBV2	16	TRBD2	few	TRBJ2-3	TGTGCCAGCAGAGAAAGGACTAGCGGGGGGGCAGATACGCAGTATTTT	CASRERTSGGADTQYF
TRBV7-9	17	-	-	TRBJ2-7	TGTGCCAGCAGCTCCCCGACCTGGGAGACAGGTACCTACGAGCAGTACTTC	CASSSPTWETGTYEQYF